The entry below gives a single T cell receptor (beta chain) sequence along with its context. CDR1 is SEHNR, CDR2 FQNEAQ, per germline (reference sequence). The CDR3 length is 15 residues. J gave up 6 bases and V 2 bases, and 4 bases lay outside the gene matches. The PCR made use of 60 Vbeta and 13 Jbeta primers. Clones were read by immunoSEQ multiplex PCR, and TCRdb kept only the in-frame ones, dropping some. This sample yields 85,000 to 130,000 clones, of which 76% are seen a single time; more than 3% belongs to the top ten. The data stem from a study of cytomegalovirus exposure and HLA in healthy donors.

The chain employs TRBV7-9 and TRBJ2-1, with TRBD2 matching 10 bases. The receptor was derived from a woman in her 50s in good health and CMV-seropositive. Material: PBMCs. The DNA of the CDR3 is TGTGCCAGCAGCTTAACACTAGCGGGAAGCAATGAGCAGTTCTTC. This gives the protein CASSLTLAGSNEQFF.